This T cell receptor (beta chain) was found in a study of Tregs in tolerant kidney transplant recipients. Note on this clone: Its specificity is not known.

CDR1 and CDR2 from the germline V gene are SNHLY and FYNNEI. The CDR3 is 15 residues long. Germline trimming cut 3 bases from V and 4 bases from J; bases unmatched to any gene: 8. The method was immunoSEQ multiplex PCR; TCRdb's version includes in-frame clones alone and lacks a portion of them. This table holds about 31,000 clones, approximately 83% found once. The sequenced sample was Tregs from blood cultured with allogeneic cells. The TCR sequence derives from a human donor in good health. The rearrangement uses TRBV2 and TRBJ2-5; 7 bases match TRBD1. The CDR3 protein is CASSDPGTVLETQYF. The CDR3 DNA sequence: TGTGCCAGCAGTGACCCCGGGACAGTGTTAGAGACCCAGTACTTC.